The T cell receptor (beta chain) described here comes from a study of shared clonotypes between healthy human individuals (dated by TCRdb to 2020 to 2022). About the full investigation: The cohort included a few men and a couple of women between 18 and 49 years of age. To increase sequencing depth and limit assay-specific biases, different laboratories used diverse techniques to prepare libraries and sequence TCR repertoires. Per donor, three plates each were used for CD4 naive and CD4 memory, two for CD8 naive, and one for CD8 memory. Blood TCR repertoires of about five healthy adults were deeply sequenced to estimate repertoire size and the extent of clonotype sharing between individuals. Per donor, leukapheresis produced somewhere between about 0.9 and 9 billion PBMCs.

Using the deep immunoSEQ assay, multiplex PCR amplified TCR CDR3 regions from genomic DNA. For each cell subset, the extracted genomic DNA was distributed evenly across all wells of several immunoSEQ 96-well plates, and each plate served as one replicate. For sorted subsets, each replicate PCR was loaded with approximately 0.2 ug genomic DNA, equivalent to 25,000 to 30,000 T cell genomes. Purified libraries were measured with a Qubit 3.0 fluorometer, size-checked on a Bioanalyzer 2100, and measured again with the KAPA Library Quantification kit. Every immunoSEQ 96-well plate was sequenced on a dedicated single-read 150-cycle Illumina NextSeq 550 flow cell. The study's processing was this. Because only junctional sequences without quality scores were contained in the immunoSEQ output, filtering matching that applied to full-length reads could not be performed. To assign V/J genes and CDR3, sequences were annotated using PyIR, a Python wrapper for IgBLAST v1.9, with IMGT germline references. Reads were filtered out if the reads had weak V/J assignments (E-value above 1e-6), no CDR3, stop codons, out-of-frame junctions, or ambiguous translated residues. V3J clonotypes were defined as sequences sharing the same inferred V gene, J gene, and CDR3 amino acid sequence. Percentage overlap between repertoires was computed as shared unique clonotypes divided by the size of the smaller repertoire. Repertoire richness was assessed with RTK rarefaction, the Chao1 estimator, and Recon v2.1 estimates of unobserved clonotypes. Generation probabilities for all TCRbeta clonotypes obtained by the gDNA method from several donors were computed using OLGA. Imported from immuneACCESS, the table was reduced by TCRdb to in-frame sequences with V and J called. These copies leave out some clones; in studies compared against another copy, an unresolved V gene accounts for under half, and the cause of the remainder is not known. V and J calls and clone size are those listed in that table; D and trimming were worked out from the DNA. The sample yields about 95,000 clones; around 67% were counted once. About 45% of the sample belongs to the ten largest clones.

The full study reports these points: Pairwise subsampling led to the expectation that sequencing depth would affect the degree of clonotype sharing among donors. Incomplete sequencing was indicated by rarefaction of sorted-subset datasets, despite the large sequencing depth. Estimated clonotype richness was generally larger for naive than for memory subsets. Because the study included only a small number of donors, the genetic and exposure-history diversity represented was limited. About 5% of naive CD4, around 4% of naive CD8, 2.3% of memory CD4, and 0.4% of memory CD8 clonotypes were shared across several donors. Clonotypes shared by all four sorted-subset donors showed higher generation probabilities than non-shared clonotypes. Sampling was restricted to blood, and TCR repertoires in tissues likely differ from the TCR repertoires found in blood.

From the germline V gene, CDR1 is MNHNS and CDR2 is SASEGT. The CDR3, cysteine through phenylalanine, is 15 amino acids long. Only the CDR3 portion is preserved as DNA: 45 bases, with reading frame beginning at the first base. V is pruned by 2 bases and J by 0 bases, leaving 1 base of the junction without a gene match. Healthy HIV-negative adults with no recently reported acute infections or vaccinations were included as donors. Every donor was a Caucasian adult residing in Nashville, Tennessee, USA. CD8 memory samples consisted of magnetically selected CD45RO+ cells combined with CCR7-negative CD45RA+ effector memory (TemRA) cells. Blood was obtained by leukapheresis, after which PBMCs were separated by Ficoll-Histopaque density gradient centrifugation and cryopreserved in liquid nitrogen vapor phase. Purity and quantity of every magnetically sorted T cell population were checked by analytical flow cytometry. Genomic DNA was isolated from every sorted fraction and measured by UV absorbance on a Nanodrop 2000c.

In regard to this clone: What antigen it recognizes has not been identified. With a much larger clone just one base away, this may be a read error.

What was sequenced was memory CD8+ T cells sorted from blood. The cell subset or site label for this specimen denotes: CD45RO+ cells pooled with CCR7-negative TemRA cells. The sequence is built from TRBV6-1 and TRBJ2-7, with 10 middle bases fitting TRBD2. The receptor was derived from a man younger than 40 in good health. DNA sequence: TGTGCCAGCAGTGAAACTAGCGGGGACTCCTACGAGCAGTACTTC. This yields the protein CASSETSGDSYEQYF.